The following is a T cell receptor beta chain sequence with its context. V lost 6 bases and J 4 bases, leaving 11 bases between the germline ends. Looked up from germline, CDR1 is SNHLY and CDR2 is FYNNEI. The CDR3 consists of 13 residues. This record belongs to a study of blood T cell repertoires in COVID-19. About the research overall: The United States, Italy and Spain were the sources of the acute and convalescent COVID-19 samples. T cells, B-cell-depleted T cells, or PBMCs supplied cDNA or gDNA.

Authors' data handling: Estimation of nucleated cell counts relied on the amplification of reference gene primers. The data were produced by immunoSEQ multiplex PCR, yet TCRdb's version contains in-frame clones alone and is incomplete. That table supplies the V and J calls and clone size; D and trimming were determined from the DNA. Of about 260,000 clones listed, about 90% are singletons. This receptor was identified in a woman between 65 and 79 years old with COVID-19, enrolled during active disease. The chain combines TRBV2 with TRBJ2-3; D perhaps matches TRBD1 (6 bases). Input material: peripheral blood. The CDR3 spells CASRVGAADTQYF. The CDR3 DNA follows: TGTGCCAGCAGGGTGGGGGCGGCAGATACGCAGTATTTT.